The text below deals with one T cell receptor (beta chain). This record comes from a study of shared clonotypes between healthy human individuals. Measured with immunoSEQ multiplex PCR; TCRdb has only the in-frame clones, and not every one. Of over a million clones listed, about 80% were seen once; the top ten hold approximately 1.5%. This TCR derives from a man younger than 35 in good health. Sequenced sample: memory CD4+ T cells sorted from blood. Subset: CD45RA-negative fraction.

This CDR3 is CASSLGALARGGGTGELFF. In nucleotides, the CDR3 is TGTGCCAGCAGTTTGGGTGCCCTCGCAAGGGGAGGAGGAACCGGGGAGCTGTTTTTT. The V and J genes are TRBV28 and TRBJ2-2; D possibly corresponds to TRBD2 (6 bases). Germline-derived CDR1 and CDR2 are MDHEN and SYDVKM. The CDR3 is 19 amino acids. Trimming stripped 3 bases from V and 5 bases from J, with 25 bases between. The full variable domain, its missing parts supplied by reference TRBV28 and TRBJ2-2, is DVKVTQSSRYLVKRTGEKVFLECVQDMDHENMFWYRQDPGLGLRLIYFSYDVKMKEKGDIPEGYSVSREKKERFSLILESASTNQTSMYLCASSLGALARGGGTGELFFGEGSRLTVL.